Listed here is a single T cell receptor (beta chain). What it binds is not known. This sample was taken from a study of identical twins. From the 5' RACE reads, TCRdb called clonotypes with MiXCR, one entry per CDR3 protein. Among 1.5 million to 2 million distinct CDR3 sequences listed, 32% were seen once. Study conclusions and caveats: Sharing of beta out-of-frame sequences by twins showed a weaker excess. Twin-shared out-of-frame alpha sequences were enriched for low generation probability. In drawing conclusions, the study used cross-sectional statistical analysis and did not follow the same donors.

Germline V gene data show CDR1 as MNHNS and CDR2 as SASEGT. V lost 10 bases and J 4 bases, leaving 14 bases between the germline ends. This CDR3 spans 13 amino acids. V and J are TRBV6-1 and TRBJ2-1; D gene uncertain. The source is a newborn girl in good health. Sequenced material: cord blood. The DNA for the CDR3 is TGTGCCATCCTTAAGGACGGTTACAATGAGCAGTTCTTC. Translating gives CAILKDGYNEQFF.